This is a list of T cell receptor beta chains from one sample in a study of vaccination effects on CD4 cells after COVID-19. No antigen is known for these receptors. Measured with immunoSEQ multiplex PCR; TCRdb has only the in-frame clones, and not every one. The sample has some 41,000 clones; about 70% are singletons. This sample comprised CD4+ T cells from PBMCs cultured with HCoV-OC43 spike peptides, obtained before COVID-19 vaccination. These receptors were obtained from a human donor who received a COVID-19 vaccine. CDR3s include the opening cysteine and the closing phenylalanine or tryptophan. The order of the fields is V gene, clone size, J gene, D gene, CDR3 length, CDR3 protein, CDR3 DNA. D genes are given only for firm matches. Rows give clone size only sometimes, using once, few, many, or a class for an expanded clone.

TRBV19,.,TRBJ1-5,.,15,CASSSIGGGNQPQHF,TGTGCCAGTAGTAGTATTGGGGGTGGCAATCAGCCCCAGCATTTT
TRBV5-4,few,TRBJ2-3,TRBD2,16,CASSSLLLADTDTQYF,TGTGCCAGCAGCTCCCTCTTACTAGCGGATACAGATACGCAGTATTTT
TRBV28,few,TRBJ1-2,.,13,CASSGTPNYGYTF,TGTGCCAGCAGTGGGACGCCGAACTATGGCTACACCTTC
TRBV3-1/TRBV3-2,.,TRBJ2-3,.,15,CASSQDMWGTDTQYF,TGTGCCAGCAGCCAAGATATGTGGGGCACAGATACGCAGTATTTT
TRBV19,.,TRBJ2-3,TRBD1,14,CASRPTGSPATQYF,TGTGCCAGTAGGCCGACAGGGTCCCCCGCGACGCAGTATTTT
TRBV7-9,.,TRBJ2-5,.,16,CASSRYQGGRQETQYF,TGTGCCAGCAGCCGGTATCAAGGGGGGAGGCAAGAGACCCAGTACTTC
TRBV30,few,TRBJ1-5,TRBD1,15,CAWSFGRGGNQPQHF,TGTGCCTGGAGTTTCGGCAGGGGGGGAAATCAGCCCCAGCATTTT
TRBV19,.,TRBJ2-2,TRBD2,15,CASEGGEIARGELFF,TGTGCCAGTGAGGGAGGGGAAATTGCACGCGGGGAGCTGTTTTTT
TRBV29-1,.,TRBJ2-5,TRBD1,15,CSVRRGQTVGETQYF,TGCAGCGTCCGCCGGGGACAGACTGTCGGTGAGACCCAGTACTTC
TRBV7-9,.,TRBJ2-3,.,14,CASSLVKSTDTQYF,TGTGCCAGCAGCTTAGTTAAAAGCACAGATACGCAGTATTTT
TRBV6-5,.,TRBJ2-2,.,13,CASSPQNTGELFF,TGTGCCAGCAGTCCACAGAACACCGGGGAGCTGTTTTTT
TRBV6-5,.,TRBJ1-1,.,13,CASSYSGGSEAFF,TGTGCCAGCAGTTACTCGGGAGGGTCTGAAGCTTTCTTT
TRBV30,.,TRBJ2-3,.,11,CAWRGVDTQYF,TGTGCCTGGAGGGGGGTGGATACGCAGTATTTT
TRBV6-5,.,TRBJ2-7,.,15,CASSYAQGSSYEQYF,TGTGCCAGCAGTTACGCCCAGGGGAGTTCCTACGAGCAGTACTTC
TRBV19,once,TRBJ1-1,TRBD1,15,CASSMDRETNTEAFF,TGTGCCAGTAGTATGGACAGGGAAACGAACACTGAAGCTTTCTTT
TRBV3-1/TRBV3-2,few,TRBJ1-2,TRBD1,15,CASSHLDRGAYGYTF,TGTGCCAGCAGCCACCTCGACAGGGGGGCCTATGGCTACACCTTC
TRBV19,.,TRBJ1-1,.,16,CASSILSRGMNTEAFF,TGTGCCAGTAGTATTCTATCGCGGGGTATGAACACTGAAGCTTTCTTT
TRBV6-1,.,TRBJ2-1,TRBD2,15,CASSEMRGGYNEQFF,TGTGCCAGCAGTGAAATGCGCGGGGGCTACAATGAGCAGTTCTTC